Sequencing of this T cell receptor beta chain was carried out in a study of T cell clonotyping in hematopoietic cell transplantation. The assay was immunoSEQ multiplex PCR, and TCRdb's table has in-frame clones only and misses some. The sample lists fewer than 30,000 clones, around 95% occurring once. Remarks on this clone: Its antigen is unidentified.

Germline CDR1 GTSNPN, CDR2 SVGIG (reference sequence). Losses at the gene ends were 1 base for V and 2 bases for J; bases not matched to a gene: 2. The CDR3 totals 15 residues. Study-level results: After transplant, recipient diversity fell while pathologically expanded clonotypes grew through day 180. Graft donor and pretransplant recipient Inverse Simpson Index values predicted broader posttransplant TCR diversity. At the given depth, recipient repertoires were over 95% de novo clonotypes. No sorting was done, leaving CD4 and CD8 contributions mixed.

The chain links TRBV30 to TRBJ1-4; 9 nucleotides agree with TRBD1. The source of this sequence is a man aged 45 to 65 in good health. Some clones in this sample may be carry-over from other donors' samples. The sequencing input was peripheral blood mononuclear cells. CDR3 sequence reads: CAWSADRGTNEKLFF. The DNA for the CDR3 is TGTGCCTGGAGTGCCGACAGGGGGACTAATGAAAAACTGTTTTTT.